The clone carrying this T cell receptor (beta chain) was detected only a few times. Its cognate antigen is unknown. TCRdb recomputed calls from the reads with MiXCR, one row per CDR3 protein. Here the sample spans about 78,000 distinct CDR3 sequences, 35% to 45% being singletons. V was pared by 3 bases and J by 9 bases, with 3 bases of the junction left unmatched. Germline lookup yields CDR1 SGHDT and CDR2 YYEEEE. CDR3 length: 12 amino acids. This record comes from a study of T cell repertoires in cytomegalovirus infection. Overall study: Peptides in the study included HLA-C-restricted and HLA-B-restricted CMV epitopes. The study, taken as a whole, reports: Totalled public TCR beta family frequency picked out people who carried CMV plus the relevant HLA.

The specimen was CD8+ T cells from cultured PBMCs, collected from culture after CMV antigen stimulation. The chain has TRBV5-6 and TRBJ2-1; 7 bases match TRBD1. This clonotype originated in a human donor in good health (CMV status not recorded). Some clones in this sample may be carry-over from other donors' samples. The CDR3 reads CASSSQGPEQFF. DNA for the CDR3: TGTGCCAGCAGCTCACAGGGGCCTGAGCAGTTCTTC.